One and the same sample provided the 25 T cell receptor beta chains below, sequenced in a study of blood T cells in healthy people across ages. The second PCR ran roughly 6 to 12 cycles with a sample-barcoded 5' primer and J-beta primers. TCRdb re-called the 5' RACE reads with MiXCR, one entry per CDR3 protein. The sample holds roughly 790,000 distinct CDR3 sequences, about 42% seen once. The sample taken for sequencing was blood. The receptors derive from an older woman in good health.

The chain's CDR3 is CASSGSGAYQRDTQYF. The CDR3 nucleotides read TGTGCCAGCAGCGGTAGCGGGGCCTACCAGCGGGACACGCAGTATTTT. The rearrangement uses TRBV2 and TRBJ2-3; 8 bases line up with TRBD2. CDR3 length equals 16 residues. V lost 6 bases, J lost 9 bases, and 17 bases stayed unmatched. Germline-derived CDR1 and CDR2 are SNHLY and FYNNEI.

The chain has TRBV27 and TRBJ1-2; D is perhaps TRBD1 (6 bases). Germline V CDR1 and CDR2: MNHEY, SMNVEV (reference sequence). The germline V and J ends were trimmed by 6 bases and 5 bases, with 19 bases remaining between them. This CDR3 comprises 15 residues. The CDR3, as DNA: TGTGCCAGCAGCACGGGGGGGGCAGGGGATTATGGCTACACCTTC. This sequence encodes CASSTGGAGDYGYTF.

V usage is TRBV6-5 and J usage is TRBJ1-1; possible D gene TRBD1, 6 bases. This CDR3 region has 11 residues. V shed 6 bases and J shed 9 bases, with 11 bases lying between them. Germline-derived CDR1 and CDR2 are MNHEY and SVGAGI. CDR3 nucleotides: TGTGCCAGCAGATACAGGGATAAAGCTTTCTTT. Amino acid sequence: CASRYRDKAFF.

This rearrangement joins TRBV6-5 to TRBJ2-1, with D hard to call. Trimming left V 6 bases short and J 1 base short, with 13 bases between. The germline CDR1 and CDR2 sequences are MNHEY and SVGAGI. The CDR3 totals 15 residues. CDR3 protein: CASRDLERSYNEQFF. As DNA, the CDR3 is TGTGCCAGCAGGGACCTTGAGCGATCCTACAATGAGCAGTTCTTC.

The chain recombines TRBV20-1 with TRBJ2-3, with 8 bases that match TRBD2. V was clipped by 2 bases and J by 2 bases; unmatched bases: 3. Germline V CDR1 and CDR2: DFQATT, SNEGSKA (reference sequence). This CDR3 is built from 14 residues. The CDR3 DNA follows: TGCAGTGCTAGAAGGGGACTAGACACAGATACGCAGTATTTT. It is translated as CSARRGLDTDTQYF.

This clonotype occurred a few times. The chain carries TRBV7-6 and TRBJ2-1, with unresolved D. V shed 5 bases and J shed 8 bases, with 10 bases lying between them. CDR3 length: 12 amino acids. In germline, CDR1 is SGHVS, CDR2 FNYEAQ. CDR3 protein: CASSASDHEQFF. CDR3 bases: TGTGCCAGCAGCGCTTCGGACCATGAGCAGTTCTTC.

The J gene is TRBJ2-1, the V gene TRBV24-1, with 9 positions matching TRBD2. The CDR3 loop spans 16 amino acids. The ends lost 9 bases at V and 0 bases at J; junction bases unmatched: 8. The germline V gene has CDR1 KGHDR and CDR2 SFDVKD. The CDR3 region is CATGASGVGSYNEQFF. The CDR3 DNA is TGTGCCACCGGGGCTAGCGGGGTGGGCTCCTACAATGAGCAGTTCTTC.

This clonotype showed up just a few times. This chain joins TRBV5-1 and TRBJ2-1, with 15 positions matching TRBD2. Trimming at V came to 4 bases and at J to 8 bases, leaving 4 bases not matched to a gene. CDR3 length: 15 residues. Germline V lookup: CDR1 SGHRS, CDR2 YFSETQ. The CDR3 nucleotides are TGCGCCAGCAGCGCAGGGACTAGCGGGAGGTATGAGCAGTTCTTC. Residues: CASSAGTSGRYEQFF.

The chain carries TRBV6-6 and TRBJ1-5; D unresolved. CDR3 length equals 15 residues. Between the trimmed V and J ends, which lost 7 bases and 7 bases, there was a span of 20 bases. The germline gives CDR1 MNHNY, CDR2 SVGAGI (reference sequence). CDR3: CASTLIGFSGQPQHF. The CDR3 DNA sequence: TGTGCCAGCACCCTCATTGGGTTTTCGGGCCAGCCCCAGCATTTT.

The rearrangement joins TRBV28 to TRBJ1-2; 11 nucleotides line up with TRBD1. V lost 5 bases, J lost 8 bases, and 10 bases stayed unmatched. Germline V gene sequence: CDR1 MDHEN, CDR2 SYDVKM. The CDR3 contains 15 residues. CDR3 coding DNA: TGTGCCAGCAGTCTTTACCGGACAGGGGGCTGGGGCTACACCTTC. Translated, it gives CASSLYRTGGWGYTF.

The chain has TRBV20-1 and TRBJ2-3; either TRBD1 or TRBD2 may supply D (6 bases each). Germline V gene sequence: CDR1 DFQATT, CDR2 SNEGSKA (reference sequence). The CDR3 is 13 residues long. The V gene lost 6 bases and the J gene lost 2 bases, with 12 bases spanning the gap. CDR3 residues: CSARGPATDTQYF. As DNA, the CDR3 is TGCAGTGCCCGGGGGCCAGCCACAGATACGCAGTATTTT.

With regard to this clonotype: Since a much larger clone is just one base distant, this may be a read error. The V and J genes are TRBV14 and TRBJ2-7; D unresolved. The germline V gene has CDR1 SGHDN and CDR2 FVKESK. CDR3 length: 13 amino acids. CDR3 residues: CANSHRDTYEQYF. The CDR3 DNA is TGTGCCAACAGCCATAGAGATACCTACGAGCAGTACTTC.

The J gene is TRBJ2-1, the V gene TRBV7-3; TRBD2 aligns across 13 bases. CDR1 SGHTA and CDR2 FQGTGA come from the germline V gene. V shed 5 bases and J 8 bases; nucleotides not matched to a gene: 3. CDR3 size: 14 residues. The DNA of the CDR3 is TGTGCCAGCAGCATTGGACTAGCGGGAGATGAGCAGTTCTTC. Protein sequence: CASSIGLAGDEQFF.

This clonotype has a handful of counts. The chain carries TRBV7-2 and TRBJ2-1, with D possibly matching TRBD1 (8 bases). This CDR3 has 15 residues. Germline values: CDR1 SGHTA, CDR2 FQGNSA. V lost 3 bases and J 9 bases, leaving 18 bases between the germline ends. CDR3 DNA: TGTGCCAGCAGCTTTTCCCGGACAGGGAGGGTTGAGCAGTTCTTC. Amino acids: CASSFSRTGRVEQFF.

The CDR3 DNA reads as TGTGCCAGCAGCTTCAGGGACCTCTTTGGCTACACCTTC. It yields the protein CASSFRDLFGYTF. The gene calls are TRBV7-8 and TRBJ1-2; weak D call: TRBD1 (5 bases). V was cut by 3 bases and J by 7 bases, with 12 bases left in between. The CDR3 totals 13 residues. CDR1 SGHVS and CDR2 FQNEAQ come from the germline V gene.

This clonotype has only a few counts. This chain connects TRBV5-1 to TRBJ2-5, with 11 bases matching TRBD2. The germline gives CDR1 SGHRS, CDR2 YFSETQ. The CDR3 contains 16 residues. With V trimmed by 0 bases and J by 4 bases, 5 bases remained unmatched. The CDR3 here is CASSLAGGLAGETQYF. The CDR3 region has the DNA TGCGCCAGCAGCTTGGCCGGTGGACTAGCGGGAGAGACCCAGTACTTC.

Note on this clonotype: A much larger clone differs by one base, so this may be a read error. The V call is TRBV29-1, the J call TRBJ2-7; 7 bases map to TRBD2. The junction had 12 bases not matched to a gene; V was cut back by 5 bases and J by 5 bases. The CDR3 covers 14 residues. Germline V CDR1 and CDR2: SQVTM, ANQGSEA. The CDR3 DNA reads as TGCAGCGTTTCACTAACGGGAGGTAACAACGAGCAGTACTTC. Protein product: CSVSLTGGNNEQYF.

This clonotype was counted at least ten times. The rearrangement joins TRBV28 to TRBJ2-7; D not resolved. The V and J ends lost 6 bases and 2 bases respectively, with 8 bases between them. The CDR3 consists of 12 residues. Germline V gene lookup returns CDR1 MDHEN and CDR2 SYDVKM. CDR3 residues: CASSYRPYEQYF. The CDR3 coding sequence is TGTGCCAGCAGCTATAGGCCCTACGAGCAGTACTTC. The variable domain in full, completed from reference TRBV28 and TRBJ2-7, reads DVKVTQSSRYLVKRTGEKVFLECVQDMDHENMFWYRQDPGLGLRLIYFSYDVKMKEKGDIPEGYSVSREKKERFSLILESASTNQTSMYLCASSYRPYEQYFGPGTRLTVT.

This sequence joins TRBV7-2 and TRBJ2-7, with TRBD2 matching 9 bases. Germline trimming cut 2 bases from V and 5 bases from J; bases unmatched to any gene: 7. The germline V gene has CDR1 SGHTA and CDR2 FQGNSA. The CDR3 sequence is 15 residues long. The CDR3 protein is CASSLWTSAGNEQYF. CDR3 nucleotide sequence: TGTGCCAGCAGCTTATGGACTAGCGCGGGGAACGAGCAGTACTTC.

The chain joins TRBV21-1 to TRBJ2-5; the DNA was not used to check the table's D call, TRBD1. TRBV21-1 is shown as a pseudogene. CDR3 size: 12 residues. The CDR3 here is CAKGGSQETQYF. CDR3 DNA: TGTGCCAAGGGGGGGAGCCAAGAGACCCAGTACTTC.

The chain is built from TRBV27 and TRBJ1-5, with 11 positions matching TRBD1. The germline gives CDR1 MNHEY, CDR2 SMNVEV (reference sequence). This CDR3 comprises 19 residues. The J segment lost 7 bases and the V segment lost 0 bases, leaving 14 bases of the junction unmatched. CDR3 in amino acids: CASSLSPGQGGTITQPQHF. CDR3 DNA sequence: TGTGCCAGCAGTTTATCTCCGGGACAGGGGGGCACCATAACCCAGCCCCAGCATTTT.

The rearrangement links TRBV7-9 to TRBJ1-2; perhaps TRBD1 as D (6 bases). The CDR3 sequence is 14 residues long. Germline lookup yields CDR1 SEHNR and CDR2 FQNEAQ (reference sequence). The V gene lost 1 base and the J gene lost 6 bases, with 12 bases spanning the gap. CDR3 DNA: TGTGCCAGCAGCTTAGTTCAGGGGATAAATGGCTACACCTTC. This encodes CASSLVQGINGYTF. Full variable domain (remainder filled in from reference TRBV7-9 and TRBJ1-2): DTGVSQNPRHKITKRGQNVTFRCDPISEHNRLYWYRQTLGQGPEFLTYFQNEAQLEKSRLLSDRFSAERPKGSFSTLEIQRTEQGDSAMYLCASSLVQGINGYTFGSGTRLTVV.

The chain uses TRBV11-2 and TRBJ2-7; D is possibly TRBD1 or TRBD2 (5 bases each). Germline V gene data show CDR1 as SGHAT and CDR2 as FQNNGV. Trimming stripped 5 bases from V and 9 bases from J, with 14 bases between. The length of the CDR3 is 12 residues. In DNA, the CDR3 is TGTGCCAGCAGCACACCCCTGGGGGTGCAGTACTTC. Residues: CASSTPLGVQYF.

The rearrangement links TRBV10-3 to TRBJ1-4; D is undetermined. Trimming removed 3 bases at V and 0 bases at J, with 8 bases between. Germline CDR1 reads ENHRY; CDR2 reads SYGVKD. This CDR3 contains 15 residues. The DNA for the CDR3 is TGTGCCATCAGTGAAAGACTCACAACTAATGAAAAACTGTTTTTT. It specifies CAISERLTTNEKLFF.

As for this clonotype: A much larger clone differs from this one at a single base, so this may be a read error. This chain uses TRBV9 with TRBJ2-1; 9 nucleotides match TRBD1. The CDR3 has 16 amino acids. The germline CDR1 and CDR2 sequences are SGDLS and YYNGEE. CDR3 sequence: CASSVVGTGSYSEQFF. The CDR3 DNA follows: TGTGCCAGCAGCGTAGTAGGGACAGGGTCCTACAGTGAGCAGTTCTTC.